The 19 T cell receptor beta chains listed next were all sequenced from one sample in a study of blood T cell repertoires in COVID-19. Clones were read by immunoSEQ multiplex PCR, and TCRdb kept only the in-frame ones, dropping some. Of roughly 28,000 clones in the sample, around nine tenths were seen once. Sequencing was carried out using peripheral blood. These receptors were collected from a man between 65 and 85 years old with active COVID-19.

This chain joins TRBV6-5 and TRBJ2-7; 7 nucleotides agree with TRBD1. From germline, CDR1 is MNHEY and CDR2 SVGAGI. The CDR3 has 15 residues. The V segment lost 4 bases and the J segment 7 bases; nucleotides outside the gene matches: 13. Here the CDR3 DNA reads TGTGCCAGCAGTTCCAACCCCGACAGGGCTGGTGAGCAGTACTTC. It encodes CASSSNPDRAGEQYF.

The CDR3 DNA reads as TGTGCCAGCAGCGGATTTAGGTCGGGGGGCCTGGTTGGGGCCCAGTACTTC. Amino acid sequence: CASSGFRSGGLVGAQYF. The chain couples TRBV6-4 to TRBJ2-5; a weak D match, TRBD2 (7 bases). CDR1 and CDR2 from the germline V gene are MRHNA and SNTAGT. V was cut by 6 bases and J by 9 bases, with 29 bases left in between. The CDR3 loop spans 17 amino acids.

The chain couples TRBV6-2 or TRBV6-3 to TRBJ2-6; D may be TRBD2 (5 bases). The V end was cut by 5 bases, the J end by 0 bases, with 14 bases between. The CDR3 runs to 17 residues. Per the germline V gene, CDR1 is MNHEY and CDR2 is SVGEGT. CDR3 region: CASSPPGWTSGANVLTF. In DNA form, the CDR3 reads TGTGCCAGCAGTCCACCGGGATGGACCTCTGGGGCCAACGTCCTGACTTTC.

This chain connects TRBV19 to TRBJ1-4; D is ambiguous. The CDR3 sequence is 14 residues long. The germline V gene encodes CDR1 LNHDA and CDR2 SQIVND (reference sequence). The V end was cut by 3 bases, the J end by 3 bases, with 8 bases between. CDR3 nucleotide sequence: TGTGCCAGTAGTATTCTCAGGTCTAATGAAAAACTGTTTTTT. This gives the protein CASSILRSNEKLFF.

The chain carries TRBV4-1 and TRBJ2-1; 8 positions match TRBD1. This CDR3 comprises 17 residues. Trimming took 5 bases from V and 4 from J; bases not matched to a gene: 13. Germline assignment: CDR1 MGHRA and CDR2 YSYEKL. The CDR3 coding sequence is TGCGCCAGCAGCACAGGACAGGGACGGACACGATACAATGAGCAGTTCTTC. Amino acids: CASSTGQGRTRYNEQFF.

This chain joins TRBV4-2 and TRBJ1-2, with 9 bases fitting TRBD1. Trimming at V came to 4 bases and at J to 8 bases, leaving 11 bases not matched to a gene. Germline V gives CDR1 LGHNA, CDR2 YNFKEQ. This CDR3 has 15 amino acids. CDR3 loop: CASSLYSGTGNGYTF. CDR3 nucleotide sequence: TGTGCCAGCAGCCTCTACTCCGGGACAGGGAACGGCTACACCTTC.

The rearrangement uses TRBV24-1 and TRBJ2-1; 9 positions agree with TRBD2. Trimming took 1 base from V and 7 from J; bases not matched to a gene: 4. Germline V CDR1 and CDR2: KGHDR, SFDVKD. The CDR3 is made up of 15 amino acids. The CDR3 here is CATSDFGGGANEQFF. In DNA form, the CDR3 reads TGTGCCACCAGTGATTTTGGCGGGGGGGCTAATGAGCAGTTCTTC.

The chain is built from TRBV18 and TRBJ2-2, with a possible D match to TRBD1 (5 bases). CDR1 KGHSH and CDR2 LQKENI come from the germline V gene. This CDR3 has 15 residues. Trimming stripped 3 bases from V and 1 base from J, with 9 bases between. The CDR3 spells CASSPAGMNTGELFF. For the CDR3, the DNA is TGTGCCAGCTCACCTGCAGGGATGAACACCGGGGAGCTGTTTTTT. The full variable domain, completed using reference TRBV18 and TRBJ2-2, is NAGVMQNPRHLVRRRGQEARLRCSPMKGHSHVYWYRQLPEEGLKFMVYLQKENIIDESGMPKERFSAEFPKEGPSILRIQQVVRGDSAAYFCASSPAGMNTGELFFGEGSRLTVL.

The V call is TRBV11-2, the J call TRBJ1-5; D unclear. V dropped 3 bases and J dropped 4 bases, with 7 bases sitting between them. The CDR3 length is 13 residues. CDR1 is SGHAT and CDR2 is FQNNGV in the germline V gene. CDR3 nucleotide sequence: TGTGCCAGCAGCTTCGCGGAGAATCAGCCCCAGCATTTT. This codes for CASSFAENQPQHF.

The chain joins TRBV11-2 to TRBJ2-2; D gene ambiguous. CDR3 size: 14 residues. Deletions cut 2 bases from V and 9 bases from J, with 13 bases between. In germline, CDR1 is SGHAT, CDR2 FQNNGV. CDR3 amino acids: CASSLNMGVRELFF. DNA of the CDR3: TGTGCCAGCAGCTTAAATATGGGCGTCCGGGAGCTGTTTTTT.

Notes on this clone: The same CDR3 is also encoded by other DNA sequences in this sample. The chain is built from TRBV5-1 and TRBJ2-5, with D perhaps TRBD2 (7 bases). Germline V gene data show CDR1 as SGHRS and CDR2 as YFSETQ. The CDR3 extends over 15 amino acids. Trimming removed 0 bases at V and 9 bases at J, with 18 bases between. CDR3 residues: CASSLAGRGAGAQYF. The CDR3 DNA sequence: TGCGCCAGCAGCTTGGCCGGTCGGGGGGCAGGGGCCCAGTACTTC. The full variable domain, rest sourced from reference TRBV5-1 and TRBJ2-5, is KAGVTQTPRYLIKTRGQQVTLSCSPISGHRSVSWYQQTPGQGLQFLFEYFSETQRNKGNFPGRFSGRQFSNSRSEMNVSTLELGDSALYLCASSLAGRGAGAQYFGPGTRLLVL.

The chain links TRBV6-2 or TRBV6-3 to TRBJ2-5; unclear D gene. Deletions cut 6 bases from V and 5 bases from J, with 7 bases between. Looked up from germline, CDR1 is MNHEY and CDR2 is SVGEGT. CDR3 length equals 11 residues. The DNA for the CDR3 is TGTGCCAGCAGCCTCGGGGAGACCCAGTACTTC. Its translation is CASSLGETQYF.

The rearrangement links TRBV10-3 to TRBJ1-4, with 10 bases lining up with TRBD1. Germline CDR1 and CDR2: ENHRY and SYGVKD. The length of the CDR3 is 16 residues. After removal of 2 bases from V and 5 bases from J, the junction contained 5 bases not matched to a gene. DNA for the CDR3: TGTGCCATCAGTGAGGGGACAGGGGCTGGGAATGAAAAACTGTTTTTT. This encodes CAISEGTGAGNEKLFF.

J is TRBJ1-4 and V is TRBV21-1; TRBD1, the table's D call, was not compared with the DNA. TRBV21-1 is designated a pseudogene. The CDR3 contains 16 residues. The CDR3 sequence: CASSEGHLATNEKLFF. The CDR3 DNA follows: TGTGCCAGCAGCGAGGGACACCTTGCAACTAATGAAAAACTGTTTTTT.

The chain joins TRBV10-3 to TRBJ2-5, with 9 bases aligning to TRBD1. Germline loops: CDR1 ENHRY, CDR2 SYGVKD. V dropped 2 bases and J dropped 3; count of bases not matched to a gene: 7. The CDR3 consists of 16 residues. The CDR3: CAISEDRQGGKETQYF. For the CDR3, the DNA is TGTGCCATCAGTGAGGACCGACAGGGGGGTAAAGAGACCCAGTACTTC.

V and J are TRBV6-5 and TRBJ1-6, with D perhaps TRBD1 (6 bases). V lost 7 bases and J lost 8, with 18 bases in between. This CDR3 region has 15 residues. The germline gives CDR1 MNHEY, CDR2 SVGAGI. This CDR3 reads CASKWGQGHHSPLHF. CDR3 in DNA: TGTGCCAGCAAATGGGGGCAGGGACACCATTCACCCCTCCACTTT.

Comments on this clone: An end of the junction differs from the germline gene, which may be a read error. This chain joins TRBV7-7 and TRBJ2-1, with D possibly TRBD2 on 5 matching bases. Germline assignment: CDR1 SSHAT and CDR2 FNYEAQ (reference sequence). CDR3 length equals 15 residues. CDR3 bases: TGTGCTAGCAGCTTAGTTCCAGAGGGCCACAGTGAGCAGTTCTTC. This translates into CASSLVPEGHSEQFF.

This clone was picked up a small number of times. V is TRBV9 and J is TRBJ2-1, with TRBD1 identical over 10 bases. Unmatched junction bases numbered 11, after V lost 0 bases and J lost 8 bases. Germline lookup yields CDR1 SGDLS and CDR2 YYNGEE. This CDR3 spans 17 amino acids. The CDR3 DNA sequence: TGTGCCAGCAGCGTAGGCCCCGGGACAGGGGCCCAAGATGAGCAGTTCTTC. It encodes CASSVGPGTGAQDEQFF.

The chain is built from TRBV15 and TRBJ2-7; 8 bases match TRBD2. The CDR3 is 14 residues long. J was trimmed by 5 bases and V by 5 bases; bases with no gene match: 8. Per the germline V gene, CDR1 is LNHNV and CDR2 is YYDKDF (reference sequence). The chain's CDR3 is CATSPGGRMHEQYF. The CDR3 bases are TGTGCCACCAGCCCGGGGGGGCGCATGCACGAGCAGTACTTC.